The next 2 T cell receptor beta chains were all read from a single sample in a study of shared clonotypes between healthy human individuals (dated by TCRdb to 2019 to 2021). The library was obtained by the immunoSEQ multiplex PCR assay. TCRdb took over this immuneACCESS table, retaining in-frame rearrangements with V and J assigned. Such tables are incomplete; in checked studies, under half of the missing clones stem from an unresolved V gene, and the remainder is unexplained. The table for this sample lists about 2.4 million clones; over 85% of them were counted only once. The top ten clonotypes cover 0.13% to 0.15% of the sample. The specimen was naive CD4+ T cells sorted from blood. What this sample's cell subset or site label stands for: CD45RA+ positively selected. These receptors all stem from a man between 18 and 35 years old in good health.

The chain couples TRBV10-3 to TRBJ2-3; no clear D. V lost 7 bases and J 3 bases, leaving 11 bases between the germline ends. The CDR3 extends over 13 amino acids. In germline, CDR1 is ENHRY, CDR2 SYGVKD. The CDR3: CAITRGETDTQYF. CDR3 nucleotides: TGTGCCATCACCCGAGGTGAAACAGATACGCAGTATTTT.

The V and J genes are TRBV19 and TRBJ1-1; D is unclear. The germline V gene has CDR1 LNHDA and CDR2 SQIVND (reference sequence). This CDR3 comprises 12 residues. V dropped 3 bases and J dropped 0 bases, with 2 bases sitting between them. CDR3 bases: TGTGCCAGTAGTATGGTGAACACTGAAGCTTTCTTT. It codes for CASSMVNTEAFF. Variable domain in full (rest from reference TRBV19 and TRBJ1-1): DGGITQSPKYLFRKEGQNVTLSCEQNLNHDAMYWYRQDPGQGLRLIYYSQIVNDFQKGDIAEGYSVSREKKESFPLTVTSAQKNPTAFYLCASSMVNTEAFFGQGTRLTVV.